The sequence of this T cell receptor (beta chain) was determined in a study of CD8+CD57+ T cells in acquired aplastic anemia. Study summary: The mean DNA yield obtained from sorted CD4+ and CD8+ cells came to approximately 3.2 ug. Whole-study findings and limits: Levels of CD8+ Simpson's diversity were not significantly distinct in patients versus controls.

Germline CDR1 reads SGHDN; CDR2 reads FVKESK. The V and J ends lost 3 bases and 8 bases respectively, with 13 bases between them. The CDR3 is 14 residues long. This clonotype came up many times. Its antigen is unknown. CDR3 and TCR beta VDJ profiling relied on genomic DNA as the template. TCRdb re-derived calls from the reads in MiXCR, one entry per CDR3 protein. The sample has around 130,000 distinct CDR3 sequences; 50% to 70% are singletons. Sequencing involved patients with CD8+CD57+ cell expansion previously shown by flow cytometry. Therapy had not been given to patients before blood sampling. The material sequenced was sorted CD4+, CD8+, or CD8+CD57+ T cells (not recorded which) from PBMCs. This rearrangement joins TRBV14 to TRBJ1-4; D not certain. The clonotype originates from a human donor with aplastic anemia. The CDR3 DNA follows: TGTGCCAGCAGCCAGGGCCCCTCGGGGGAAAAACTGTTTTTT. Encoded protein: CASSQGPSGEKLFF.